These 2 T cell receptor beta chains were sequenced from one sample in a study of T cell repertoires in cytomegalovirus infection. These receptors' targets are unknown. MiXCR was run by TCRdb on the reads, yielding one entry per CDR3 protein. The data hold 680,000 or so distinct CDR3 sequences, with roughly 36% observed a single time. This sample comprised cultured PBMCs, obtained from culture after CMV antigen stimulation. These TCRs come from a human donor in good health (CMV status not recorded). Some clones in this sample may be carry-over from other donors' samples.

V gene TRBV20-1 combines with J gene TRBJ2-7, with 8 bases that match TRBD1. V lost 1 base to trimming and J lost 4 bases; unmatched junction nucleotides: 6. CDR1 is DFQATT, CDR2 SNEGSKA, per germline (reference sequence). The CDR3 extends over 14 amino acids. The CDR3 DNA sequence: TGCAGTGCTAGAGTCGGGACAGGAACATACGAGCAGTACTTC. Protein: CSARVGTGTYEQYF.

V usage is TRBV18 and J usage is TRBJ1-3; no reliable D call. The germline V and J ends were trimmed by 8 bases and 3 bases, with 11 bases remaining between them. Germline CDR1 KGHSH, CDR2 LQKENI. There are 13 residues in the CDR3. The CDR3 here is CASGVGYGNTIYF. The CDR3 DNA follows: TGTGCCAGCGGCGTTGGGTATGGAAACACCATATATTTT. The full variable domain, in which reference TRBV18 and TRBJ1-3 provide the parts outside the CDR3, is NAGVMQNPRHLVRRRGQEARLRCSPMKGHSHVYWYRQLPEEGLKFMVYLQKENIIDESGMPKERFSAEFPKEGPSILRIQQVVRGDSAAYFCASGVGYGNTIYFGEGSWLTVV.